The entry that follows covers one TCR beta chain sequence. Its antigen remains unidentified. Staff drew roughly 10 milliliters of peripheral blood from each donor. The sample belongs to a study of blood T cells in healthy people across ages. In the study overall: Capture by template switching was about one barcoded beta molecule per two T cells.

Findings and caveats of the study: Diversity of TCR beta per million T cells declined in a roughly linear way with age. Estimates of diversity drawn from one million T cells were considered underestimates.

For the second PCR, which ran for 7 to 11 cycles, a sample-barcoded 5' primer and a J-beta primer mix were used. TCRdb re-called the 5' RACE reads with MiXCR, one entry per CDR3 protein. This sample has about 1.6 million distinct CDR3 sequences, with about 35% found just once. This CDR3 is 14 amino acids long. In germline, CDR1 is MGHRA, CDR2 YSYEKL. J lost 11 bases, V lost 3 bases, and 11 bases had no gene match. The receptor's source is a woman in her twenties or thirties in good health. The chain has TRBV4-1 and TRBJ2-5; TRBD2 matches 8 bases. Sequencing was done on a sample of blood. The CDR3 coding sequence is TGCGCCAGCAGCCAGGCTAGCGGGCGGAATGAACAGTACTTC. Its protein is CASSQASGRNEQYF.